These 27 T cell receptor beta chains share one sample of origin, sequenced in a study of control samples from healthy donors and cancer patients. Measured with immunoSEQ multiplex PCR; TCRdb has only the in-frame clones, and not every one. The table has about 28,000 clones, 91% seen once. The sample comprised PBMCs. The receptor set was obtained from a middle-aged man with lung cancer.

The chain is built from TRBV6-5 and TRBJ1-1; 7 positions agree with TRBD1. Germline V lookup: CDR1 MNHEY, CDR2 SVGAGI. The CDR3 length is 14 residues. Trimming at V came to 6 bases and at J to 7 bases, leaving 11 bases not matched to a gene. The CDR3 coding sequence is TGTGCCAGCAGGACGCCTGGGACAGCTGGTGAAGCTTTCTTT. Amino acids: CASRTPGTAGEAFF.

This rearrangement joins TRBV30 to TRBJ2-3, with 9 bases lining up with TRBD2. Germline assignment: CDR1 GTSNPN and CDR2 SVGIG (reference sequence). The CDR3 runs 13 residues. V shed 8 bases, J shed 2 bases, and the junction held 5 bases outside the gene matches. The CDR3 bases are TGTGCCGGGGGGACTAGCAACACAGATACGCAGTATTTT. Protein sequence: CAGGTSNTDTQYF.

The chain links TRBV6-6 to TRBJ2-7; D possibly uses TRBD1 or TRBD2 (6 bases each). Trimming shortened V by 5 bases and J by 4 bases, and 15 bases separated the two germline ends. The CDR3 is 14 amino acids. Germline lookup yields CDR1 MNHNY and CDR2 SVGAGI (reference sequence). The CDR3 loop reads CASSEGGGGYEQYF. For the CDR3, the DNA is TGTGCCAGCAGTGAGGGGGGAGGTGGGTACGAGCAGTACTTC.

This chain links TRBV2 with TRBJ1-2; TRBD1 agrees at 9 bases. The V gene's germline CDR1 is SNHLY and CDR2 FYNNEI. The length of the CDR3 is 13 residues. The J segment lost 8 bases and the V segment lost 5 bases, leaving 6 bases of the junction unmatched. CDR3 DNA: TGTGCCAGCAGTTACACAGGGGGCCGGGGCTACACCTTC. Translating it yields CASSYTGGRGYTF.

A note on this clone: Other DNA sequences in the same sample also yield this CDR3. The rearrangement joins TRBV5-1 to TRBJ2-3; no firm D call. This CDR3 contains 13 residues. Looked up from germline, CDR1 is SGHRS and CDR2 is YFSETQ. V was pared by 4 bases and J by 0 bases, with 6 bases between. CDR3 residues: CASSQTSTDTQYF. The DNA of the CDR3 is TGCGCCAGCAGCCAGACTAGCACAGATACGCAGTATTTT.

CDR3 sequence reads: CASSFGTPGNTIYF. In DNA form, the CDR3 reads TGTGCCAGCAGCTTCGGGACACCTGGAAACACCATATATTTT. V gene TRBV5-4 combines with J gene TRBJ1-3; TRBD1 is a possible D gene (6 bases). V dropped 2 bases and J dropped 2 bases, with 8 bases sitting between them. Germline assignment: CDR1 SGHNT and CDR2 YYREEE (reference sequence). The CDR3 has 14 amino acids. Looking up the rest from reference TRBV5-4 and TRBJ1-3 gives the full variable domain: ETGVTQSPTHLIKTRGQQVTLRCSSQSGHNTVSWYQQALGQGPQFIFQYYREEENGRGNFPPRFSGLQFPNYSSELNVNALELDDSALYLCASSFGTPGNTIYFGEGSWLTVV.

V gene TRBV18 combines with J gene TRBJ1-1, with D hard to call. Germline loops: CDR1 KGHSH, CDR2 LQKENI. Deletions cut 0 bases from V and 2 bases from J, with 10 bases between. The length of the CDR3 is 15 residues. DNA of the CDR3: TGTGCCAGCTCACCACCCCATGACGGTAACACTGAAGCTTTCTTT. Its protein is CASSPPHDGNTEAFF.

The J gene is TRBJ2-2, the V gene TRBV27; 9 bases are a match to TRBD1. Germline assignment: CDR1 MNHEY and CDR2 SMNVEV (reference sequence). V was pared by 3 bases and J by 1 base, with 3 bases of the junction left unmatched. The CDR3 is 16 residues long. In DNA, the CDR3 is TGTGCCAGCAGTTTCCTGGGACAGGGGAACACCGGGGAGCTGTTTTTT. It is translated as CASSFLGQGNTGELFF.

The chain joins TRBV4-3 to TRBJ2-7, with 8 positions matching TRBD1. From germline, CDR1 is LGHNA and CDR2 YSLEER. V was clipped by 3 bases and J by 3 bases; unmatched bases: 1. This CDR3 region has 13 residues. Here the CDR3 reads CASSHGQGYEQYF. The CDR3 DNA reads TGCGCCAGCAGCCATGGACAGGGCTACGAGCAGTACTTC.

This chain joins TRBV3-1 (or the pseudogene TRBV3-2) and TRBJ1-1; 7 nucleotides agree with TRBD1. Losses at the gene ends were 2 bases for V and 0 bases for J; bases not matched to a gene: 9. The CDR3 contains 17 residues. Germline CDR1 is LGHDT and CDR2 is YNNKEL (reference sequence). In nucleotides, the CDR3 is TGTGCCAGCAGCCAATTCAGACAGGGCCCCATGAACACTGAAGCTTTCTTT. It yields the protein CASSQFRQGPMNTEAFF.

The chain has TRBV4-3 and TRBJ2-3, with TRBD1 as a possible D gene (5 bases). V was trimmed by 0 bases and J by 7 bases, leaving 8 bases between them. This CDR3 has 13 amino acids. The germline CDR1 and CDR2 sequences are LGHNA and YSLEER. The CDR3 region has the DNA TGCGCCAGCAGCCAAGAAAGGACACATACGCAGTATTTT. Its translation is CASSQERTHTQYF.

The V gene is TRBV9, the J gene TRBJ1-3, with unresolved D. Per the germline V gene, CDR1 is SGDLS and CDR2 is YYNGEE. Trimming stripped 0 bases from V and 1 base from J, with 5 bases between. This CDR3 comprises 14 residues. CDR3 loop: CASSVERSGNTIYF. CDR3 nucleotide sequence: TGTGCCAGCAGCGTAGAAAGGTCTGGAAACACCATATATTTT.

CDR3 nucleotides: TGTGCCAGCAGTTACACAGTCTCAGAGACCCAGTACTTC. Protein product: CASSYTVSETQYF. This chain links TRBV6-2 or TRBV6-3 with TRBJ2-5; no reliable D call. The length of the CDR3 is 13 residues. The germline V gene has CDR1 MNHEY and CDR2 SVGEGT. The V end lost 2 bases, the J end lost 4 bases, and 8 bases lay between the germline ends.

The CDR3 DNA reads TGTGCCAGCACCATTAGCGGCCAGCCCCTCAATGAGCAGTTCTTC. Protein product: CASTISGQPLNEQFF. V and J are TRBV3-1 (or the pseudogene TRBV3-2) and TRBJ2-1, with D maybe TRBD2 (6 bases). The CDR3 contains 15 residues. Trimming cost V 7 bases and J 6 bases, with 19 bases left between them. Germline V gene sequence: CDR1 LGHDT, CDR2 YNNKEL (reference sequence).

This clone turned up a few times. The V gene is TRBV7-2, the J gene TRBJ1-1; D is uncertain. The CDR3 loop spans 13 amino acids. Germline V lookup: CDR1 SGHTA, CDR2 FQGNSA. V was clipped by 4 bases and J by 6 bases, with 12 bases between them. The CDR3 DNA is TGTGCCAGCAGCTCCAACGGGATCGCTGAAGCTTTCTTT. It encodes CASSSNGIAEAFF.

The chain uses TRBV30 and TRBJ1-6; D may be TRBD1 (5 bases). Trimming cost V 6 bases and J 0 bases, with 9 bases left between them. Germline loops: CDR1 GTSNPN, CDR2 SVGIG (reference sequence). The CDR3 sequence is 14 residues long. CDR3 sequence: CACSGGSYNSPLHF. For the CDR3, the DNA is TGTGCCTGTTCGGGGGGCTCCTATAATTCACCCCTCCACTTT.

V and J are TRBV3-1 (or the pseudogene TRBV3-2) and TRBJ2-1; unclear D gene. The CDR3 is 13 residues long. Germline CDR1 is LGHDT and CDR2 is YNNKEL (reference sequence). Trimming pared 4 bases from V and 5 bases from J, leaving 9 bases between. Written as DNA, the CDR3 is TGTGCCAGCAGCCCTGCGGCTAACAATGAGCAGTTCTTC. Translating it yields CASSPAANNEQFF.

This clone turned up a few times. The gene calls are TRBV3-1 (or the pseudogene TRBV3-2) and TRBJ1-6; possible D gene TRBD1, 6 bases. CDR1 is LGHDT, CDR2 YNNKEL, per germline (reference sequence). CDR3 size: 14 residues. V gave up 1 base and J gave up 6 bases, with 7 bases separating them. DNA of the CDR3: TGTGCCAGCAGCCAAGGGGGGCGTAATTCACCCCTCCACTTT. It translates to CASSQGGRNSPLHF.

Points on this clone: One end of the junction fails to match germline, which may point to a read error. V gene TRBV5-1 combines with J gene TRBJ2-2; D is undetermined. CDR1 is SGHRS, CDR2 YFSETQ, per germline. The CDR3 length is 12 residues. CDR3 sequence reads: CASILDTGELFF. As DNA, the CDR3 is TGCGCCAGCATCTTGGACACCGGGGAGCTGTTTTTT.

The table lists this clone with a count of one. J is TRBJ2-2 and V is TRBV2; the match to TRBD2 covers 12 bases. J lost 1 base, V lost 5 bases, and 2 bases had no gene match. Germline V gene lookup returns CDR1 SNHLY and CDR2 FYNNEI. This CDR3 contains 16 residues. The CDR3: CASSKLAGGNTGELFF. As DNA, the CDR3 is TGTGCCAGCAGTAAACTAGCGGGGGGGAACACCGGGGAGCTGTTTTTT.

This chain joins TRBV5-6 and TRBJ2-1; TRBD1 might be the D (5 bases). Looked up from germline, CDR1 is SGHDT and CDR2 is YYEEEE. The V end was cut by 2 bases, the J end by 6 bases, with 18 bases between. The CDR3 extends over 16 amino acids. The DNA of the CDR3 is TGTGCCAGCAGCTTAACTCGTCTGGGGCTATTCAATGAGCAGTTCTTC. Its translation: CASSLTRLGLFNEQFF. Variable domain in full (rest from reference TRBV5-6 and TRBJ2-1): DAGVTQSPTHLIKTRGQQVTLRCSPKSGHDTVSWYQQALGQGPQFIFQYYEEEERQRGNFPDRFSGHQFPNYSSELNVNALLLGDSALYLCASSLTRLGLFNEQFFGPGTRLTVL.

Remarks on this clone: An end of the junction differs from the germline gene, which may be a read error. The V gene is TRBV12-5, the J gene TRBJ1-1, with D maybe TRBD1 (6 bases). This CDR3 spans 14 amino acids. The germline V gene encodes CDR1 LGHNT and CDR2 FRNRAP. This CDR3 reads CASGLGTVKTEAFF. The CDR3 DNA sequence: TGTGCTAGTGGTTTGGGGACAGTGAAGACTGAAGCTTTCTTT.

The V and J genes are TRBV6-2 or TRBV6-3 and TRBJ1-1; D is unresolved. The germline CDR1 and CDR2 sequences are MNHEY and SVGEGT. Trimming pared 2 bases from V and 5 bases from J, leaving 6 bases between. The CDR3 loop spans 12 amino acids. The CDR3 nucleotides read TGTGCCAGCAGTTACCTCCTAACTGAAGCTTTCTTT. It yields the protein CASSYLLTEAFF.

This chain links TRBV5-4 with TRBJ2-3; 8 nucleotides agree with TRBD1. The germline gives CDR1 SGHNT, CDR2 YYREEE (reference sequence). This CDR3 is built from 15 residues. The V gene end was trimmed by 5 bases and the J gene end by 3 bases; junction bases not matched to a gene: 8. CDR3 sequence reads: CASSYRGQGTDTQYF. The CDR3 DNA reads TGTGCCAGCAGTTATCGTGGACAGGGAACAGATACGCAGTATTTT. The whole variable domain, filled in from reference TRBV5-4 and TRBJ2-3, reads ETGVTQSPTHLIKTRGQQVTLRCSSQSGHNTVSWYQQALGQGPQFIFQYYREEENGRGNFPPRFSGLQFPNYSSELNVNALELDDSALYLCASSYRGQGTDTQYFGPGTRLTVL.

The chain recombines TRBV5-5 with TRBJ1-6; D remains unclear. CDR3 length equals 16 residues. V was cut by 4 bases and J by 4 bases, with 15 bases left in between. Looked up from germline, CDR1 is SGHKS and CDR2 is YYEKEE (reference sequence). The chain's CDR3 is CASSPTIGQYNSPLHF. CDR3 in DNA: TGTGCCAGCAGCCCTACTATCGGGCAGTATAATTCACCCCTCCACTTT.

The chain links TRBV4-1 to TRBJ1-5, with D hard to call. V lost 0 bases to trimming and J lost 9 bases, with 15 bases between them. The CDR3 spans 15 residues. The germline gives CDR1 MGHRA, CDR2 YSYEKL. CDR3 DNA sequence: TGCGCCAGCAGCCAAGATAAGGTCACCGAGCCGCCCCAGCATTTT. This codes for CASSQDKVTEPPQHF.

The chain carries TRBV5-5 and TRBJ1-2, with TRBD1 matching 7 bases. V gave up 4 bases and J gave up 0 bases; unmatched junction bases: 9. Germline V gene data show CDR1 as SGHKS and CDR2 as YYEKEE (reference sequence). The CDR3 sequence is 16 residues long. CDR3 residues: CASSPQGQASNYGYTF. DNA of the CDR3: TGTGCCAGCAGCCCTCAAGGACAGGCTTCTAACTATGGCTACACCTTC.